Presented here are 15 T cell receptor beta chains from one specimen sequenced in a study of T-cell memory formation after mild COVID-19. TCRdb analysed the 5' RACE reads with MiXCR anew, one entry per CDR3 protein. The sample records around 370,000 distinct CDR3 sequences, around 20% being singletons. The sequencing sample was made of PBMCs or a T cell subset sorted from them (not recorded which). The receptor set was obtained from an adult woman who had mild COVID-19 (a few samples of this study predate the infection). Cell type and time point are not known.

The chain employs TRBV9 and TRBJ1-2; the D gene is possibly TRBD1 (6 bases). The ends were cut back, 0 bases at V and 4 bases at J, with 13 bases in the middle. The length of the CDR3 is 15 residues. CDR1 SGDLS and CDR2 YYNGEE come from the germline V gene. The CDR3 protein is CASSVDTGTAYGYTF. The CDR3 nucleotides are TGTGCCAGCAGCGTAGATACAGGGACCGCCTATGGCTACACCTTC.

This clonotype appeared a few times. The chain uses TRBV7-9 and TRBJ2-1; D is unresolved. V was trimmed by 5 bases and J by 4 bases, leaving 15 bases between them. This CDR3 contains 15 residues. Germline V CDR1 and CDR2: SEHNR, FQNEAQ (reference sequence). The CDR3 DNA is TGTGCCAGCAGCCTAGGTCTGCGATCGTACAATGAGCAGTTCTTC. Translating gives CASSLGLRSYNEQFF.

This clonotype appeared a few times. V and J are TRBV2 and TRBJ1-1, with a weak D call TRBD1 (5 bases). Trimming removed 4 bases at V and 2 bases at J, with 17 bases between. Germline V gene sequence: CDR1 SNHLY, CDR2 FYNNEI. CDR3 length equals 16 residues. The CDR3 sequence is CASSGLRWGENTEAFF. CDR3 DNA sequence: TGTGCCAGCAGTGGATTAAGGTGGGGGGAAAACACTGAAGCTTTCTTT.

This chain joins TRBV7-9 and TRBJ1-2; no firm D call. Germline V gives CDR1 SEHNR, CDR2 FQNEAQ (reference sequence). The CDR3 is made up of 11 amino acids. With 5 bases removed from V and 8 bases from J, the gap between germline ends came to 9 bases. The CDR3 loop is CASSLLTGYTF. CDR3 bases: TGTGCCAGCAGCCTTCTTACAGGCTACACCTTC.

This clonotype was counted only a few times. CDR3 loop: CASSLVVDNEQFF. As DNA, the CDR3 is TGCGCCAGCAGCTTGGTAGTCGACAATGAGCAGTTCTTC. This sequence joins TRBV5-1 and TRBJ2-1; no firm D call. Germline V gene data show CDR1 as SGHRS and CDR2 as YFSETQ. Trimming took 0 bases from V and 5 from J, leaving 6 bases between them. The CDR3 is 13 residues long.

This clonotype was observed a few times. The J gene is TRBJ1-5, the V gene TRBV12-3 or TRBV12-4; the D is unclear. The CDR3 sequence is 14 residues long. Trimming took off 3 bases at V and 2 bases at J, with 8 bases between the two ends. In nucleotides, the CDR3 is TGTGCCAGCAGTTTCGTAGGCGGCAATCAGCCCCAGCATTTT. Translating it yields CASSFVGGNQPQHF.

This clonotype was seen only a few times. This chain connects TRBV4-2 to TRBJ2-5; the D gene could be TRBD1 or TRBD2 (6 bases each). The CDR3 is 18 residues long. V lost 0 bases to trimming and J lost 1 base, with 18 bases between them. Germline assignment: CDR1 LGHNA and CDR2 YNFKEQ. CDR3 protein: CASSQEYQGGPGQETQYF. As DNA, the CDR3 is TGTGCCAGCAGCCAAGAATATCAAGGGGGGCCTGGCCAAGAGACCCAGTACTTC.

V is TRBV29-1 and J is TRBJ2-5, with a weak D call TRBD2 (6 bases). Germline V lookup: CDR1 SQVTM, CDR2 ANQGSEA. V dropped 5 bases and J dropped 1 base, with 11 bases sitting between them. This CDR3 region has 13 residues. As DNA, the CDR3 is TGCAGCGTTAGCCGGGACTCCCAAGAGACCCAGTACTTC. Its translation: CSVSRDSQETQYF.

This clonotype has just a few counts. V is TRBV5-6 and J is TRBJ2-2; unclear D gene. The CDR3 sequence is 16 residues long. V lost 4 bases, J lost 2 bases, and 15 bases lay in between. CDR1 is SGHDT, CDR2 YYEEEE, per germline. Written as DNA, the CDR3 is TGTGCCAGCAGCCCTCTACGGAAGGCTAACACCGGGGAGCTGTTTTTT. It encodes CASSPLRKANTGELFF. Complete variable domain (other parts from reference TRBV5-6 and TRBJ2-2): DAGVTQSPTHLIKTRGQQVTLRCSPKSGHDTVSWYQQALGQGPQFIFQYYEEEERQRGNFPDRFSGHQFPNYSSELNVNALLLGDSALYLCASSPLRKANTGELFFGEGSRLTVL.

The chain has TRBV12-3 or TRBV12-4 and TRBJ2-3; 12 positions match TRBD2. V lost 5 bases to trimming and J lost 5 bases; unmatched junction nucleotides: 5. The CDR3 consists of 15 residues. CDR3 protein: CASSIETSGGDTQYF. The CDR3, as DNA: TGTGCCAGCAGTATTGAGACTAGCGGGGGAGATACGCAGTATTTT.

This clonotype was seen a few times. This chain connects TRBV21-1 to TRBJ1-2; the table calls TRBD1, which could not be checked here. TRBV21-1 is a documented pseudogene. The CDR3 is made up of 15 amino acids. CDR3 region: CASSNTGGPMWGYTF. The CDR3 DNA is TGTGCCAGCAGCAACACAGGGGGTCCGATGTGGGGCTACACCTTC.

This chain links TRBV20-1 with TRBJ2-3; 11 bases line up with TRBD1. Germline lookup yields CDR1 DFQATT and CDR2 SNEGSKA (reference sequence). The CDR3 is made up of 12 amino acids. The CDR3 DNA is TGCAGGGCGGGACAGGGGGCAGATACGCAGTATTTT. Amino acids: CRAGQGADTQYF.

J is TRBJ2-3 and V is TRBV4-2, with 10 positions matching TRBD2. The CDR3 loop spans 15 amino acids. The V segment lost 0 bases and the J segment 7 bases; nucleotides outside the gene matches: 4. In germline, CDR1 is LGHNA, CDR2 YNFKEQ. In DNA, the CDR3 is TGTGCCAGCAGCCAAGATGGACTAGCGGTGAATACGCAGTATTTT. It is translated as CASSQDGLAVNTQYF.

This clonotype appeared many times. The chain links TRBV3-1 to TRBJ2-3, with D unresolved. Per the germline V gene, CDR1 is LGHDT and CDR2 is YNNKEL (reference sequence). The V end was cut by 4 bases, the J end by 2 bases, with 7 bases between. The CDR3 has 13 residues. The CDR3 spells CASSPHPTDTQYF. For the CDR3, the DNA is TGTGCCAGCAGCCCCCACCCCACAGATACGCAGTATTTT.

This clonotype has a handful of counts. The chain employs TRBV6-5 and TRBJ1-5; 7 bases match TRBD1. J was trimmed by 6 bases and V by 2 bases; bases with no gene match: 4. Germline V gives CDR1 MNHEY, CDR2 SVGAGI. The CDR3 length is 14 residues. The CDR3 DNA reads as TGTGCCAGCAGTTACAGAGGGGGCAGTCAGCCCCAGCATTTT. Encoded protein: CASSYRGGSQPQHF.